What follows are 13 T cell receptor beta chains derived from one specimen sequenced in a study of T cell clonotyping in hematopoietic cell transplantation (dated by TCRdb to about 2021). Library preparation employed the immunoSEQ multiplex PCR assay. The source is immuneACCESS, and TCRdb retained only in-frame sequences with V and J called. Part of the clones is not carried over; for the studies checked, unresolved V genes explain less than half of this, and the remainder is unexplained. This sample lists 49,000 or so clones; around 84% were detected once. Together, the top ten hold roughly 4.8% of the sample. Explained via the paper, the time point label denotes: recipient sample about 28 days before transplant, after cytoreduction. Sequences were derived from peripheral blood mononuclear cells, sampled before stem cell transplant. These receptors all stem from a man aged 60 to 69 with myelodysplastic syndrome. Some clones in this sample may be carry-over from other donors' samples.

This chain links TRBV2 with TRBJ1-5; D unclear. The CDR3 has 12 amino acids. V dropped 6 bases and J dropped 3 bases, with 6 bases sitting between them. In germline, CDR1 is SNHLY, CDR2 FYNNEI. The CDR3, as DNA: TGTGCCAGCAGCCGGAACAATCAGCCCCAGCATTTT. Amino acid sequence: CASSRNNQPQHF.

V gene TRBV5-6 combines with J gene TRBJ1-5, with 7 nucleotides matching TRBD1. CDR3 length: 14 amino acids. J gave up 1 base and V 4 bases, and 2 bases lay outside the gene matches. Germline values: CDR1 SGHDT, CDR2 YYEEEE. DNA of the CDR3: TGTGCCAGCAGCAGGGGGCTGAGCAATCAGCCCCAGCATTTT. This gives the protein CASSRGLSNQPQHF.

The count of this clone is one. The chain recombines TRBV4-3 with TRBJ2-3, with D perhaps TRBD1 (6 bases). The germline V gene has CDR1 LGHNA and CDR2 YSLEER. The ends were cut back, 0 bases at V and 2 bases at J, with 21 bases in the middle. The CDR3 is 19 residues long. The DNA for the CDR3 is TGCGCCAGCAGCCAAGATACAGGGCCGAACGGCTCTCCCACAGATACGCAGTATTTT. It translates to CASSQDTGPNGSPTDTQYF.

The CDR3 sequence: CASSRLADSSYEQYF. CDR3 bases: TGCGCCAGCAGCAGACTAGCGGACAGCTCCTACGAGCAGTACTTC. The chain has TRBV5-1 and TRBJ2-7; the match to TRBD2 covers 9 bases. Germline loops: CDR1 SGHRS, CDR2 YFSETQ. This CDR3 is built from 15 residues. V trimming: 4 bases; J trimming: 0 bases; junction bases outside the gene matches: 5.

The V gene is TRBV4-3, the J gene TRBJ1-6, with D hard to call. V was cut by 0 bases and J by 0 bases, with 21 bases left in between. CDR1 is LGHNA and CDR2 is YSLEER in the germline V gene. The CDR3 extends over 21 amino acids. CDR3: CASSQEGYSDTASSYNSPLHF. CDR3 sequence (DNA): TGCGCCAGCAGCCAAGAGGGGTATAGTGATACAGCGAGCTCCTATAATTCACCCCTCCACTTT.

Notes on this clone: The junction departs from germline at one end; a sequencing error may be responsible. This chain links TRBV14 with TRBJ2-5; TRBD1 matches at 7 bases. The CDR3 loop spans 14 amino acids. Germline V lookup: CDR1 SGHDN, CDR2 FVKESK. This CDR3 reads CASSEDRVLKTQYF. CDR3 nucleotide sequence: TGTGCCAGCAGCGAAGACAGGGTGTTGAAGACCCAGTACTTC.

The chain recombines TRBV19 with TRBJ2-1, with 7 nucleotides matching TRBD1. The germline V gene has CDR1 LNHDA and CDR2 SQIVND (reference sequence). The V gene end was trimmed by 6 bases and the J gene end by 3 bases; junction bases not matched to a gene: 8. The CDR3 has 15 residues. Written as DNA, the CDR3 is TGTGCCAGTAGGACCGGGACAGTTAACTACAATGAGCAGTTCTTC. Translated, it gives CASRTGTVNYNEQFF.

The chain recombines TRBV7-2 with TRBJ1-2; D is unresolved. Germline V lookup: CDR1 SGHTA, CDR2 FQGNSA. V was cut by 2 bases and J by 6 bases, with 19 bases left in between. This CDR3 has 16 amino acids. The CDR3 DNA reads as TGTGCCAGCAGCTTATGGGCAGCGTCCCCCCCTAATGGCTACACCTTC. Protein: CASSLWAASPPNGYTF.

The gene calls are TRBV6-1 and TRBJ1-1, with 8 bases identical to TRBD1. The CDR3 contains 14 residues. Trimming took 6 bases from V and 3 from J; bases not matched to a gene: 6. The germline gives CDR1 MNHNS, CDR2 SASEGT. In DNA, the CDR3 is TGTGCCAGCAGCTATGACAGGGGAGACACTGAAGCTTTCTTT. It translates to CASSYDRGDTEAFF.

This clone was counted a single time. V and J are TRBV6-1 and TRBJ2-7; 7 positions match TRBD1. CDR1 and CDR2 (germline): MNHNS, SASEGT. CDR3 length: 14 residues. The trim removed 1 base at V and 1 base at J, leaving 1 base unmatched. DNA for the CDR3: TGTGCCAGCAGTGAAGACAGGGGATCCTACGAGCAGTACTTC. Protein product: CASSEDRGSYEQYF.

In its sample, this clone was seen once. The rearrangement joins TRBV6-5 to TRBJ1-1; 10 positions match TRBD1. The CDR3 contains 13 residues. After removal of 8 bases from V and 5 bases from J, the junction contained 5 bases not matched to a gene. Germline CDR1 and CDR2: MNHEY and SVGAGI. DNA of the CDR3: TGTGCCAGCGGGGACAGGGGACGGACTGAAGCTTTCTTT. It codes for CASGDRGRTEAFF.

The chain couples TRBV29-1 to TRBJ1-2; weak D call: TRBD1 (6 bases). CDR1 is SQVTM and CDR2 is ANQGSEA in the germline V gene. The V end lost 6 bases, the J end lost 2 bases, and 13 bases lay between the germline ends. This CDR3 has 13 amino acids. CDR3 in amino acids: CSVSTGRNYGYTF. The CDR3 coding sequence is TGCAGCGTATCTACAGGGAGGAACTATGGCTACACCTTC.

V is TRBV11-1 and J is TRBJ1-6, with D possibly matching TRBD1 (6 bases). The CDR3 totals 15 residues. CDR1 and CDR2 (germline): SGHAT, FQDESV (reference sequence). Deletions cut 1 base from V and 5 bases from J, with 9 bases between. This chain's CDR3 is CASSLDRADNSPLHF. For the CDR3, the DNA is TGTGCCAGCAGCTTAGACAGGGCGGATAATTCACCCCTCCACTTT.